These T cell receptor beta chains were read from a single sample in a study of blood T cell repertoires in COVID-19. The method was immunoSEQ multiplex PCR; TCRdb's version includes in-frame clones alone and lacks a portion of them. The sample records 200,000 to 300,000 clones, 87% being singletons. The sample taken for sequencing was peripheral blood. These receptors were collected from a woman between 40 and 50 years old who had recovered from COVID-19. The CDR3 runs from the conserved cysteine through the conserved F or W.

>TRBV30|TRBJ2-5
CAWSVQAGLETQYF
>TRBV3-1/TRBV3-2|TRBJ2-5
CASSQPGQGTSQYF
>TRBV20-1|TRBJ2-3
CSASLAGAVRNTQYF
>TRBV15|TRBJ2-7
CATSRDPSRVEQYF
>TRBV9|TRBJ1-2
CASSVAGGPNYGYTF
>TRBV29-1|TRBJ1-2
CSVDSSYGYTF
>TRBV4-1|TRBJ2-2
CASSRGETGLGELFF
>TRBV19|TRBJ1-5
CASRQGSQPQHF
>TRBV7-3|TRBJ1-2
CASSKTGGWNYGYTF
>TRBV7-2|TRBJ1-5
CASSPSGPQDPFSNQPQHF
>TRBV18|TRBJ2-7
CASSPGTGGRYEQYF
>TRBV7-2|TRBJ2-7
CASSSTSGSSYEQYF
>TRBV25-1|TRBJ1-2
CASSGGEGDGYTF
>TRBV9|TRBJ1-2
CASSGYFYGYTF
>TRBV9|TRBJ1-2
CASSPQGGGNYGYTF
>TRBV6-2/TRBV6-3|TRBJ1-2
CASSAPGQGSSGYTF
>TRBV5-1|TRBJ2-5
CASSFLGTRGETQYF